This T cell receptor beta chain was retrieved from a study of blood T cell repertoires in COVID-19. Turning to the study itself: Sites across the United States, Italy and Spain contributed samples from acute and convalescent COVID-19. Nucleic acid was either cDNA or gDNA, and it came from T cells, B-cell-depleted T cells, or PBMCs.

Trimming cost V 0 bases and J 2 bases, with 8 bases left between them. Germline CDR1 KGHSH, CDR2 LQKENI. This CDR3 contains 14 residues. Some clones are missing from TCRdb's copy, which holds only in-frame ones; the method was immunoSEQ multiplex PCR. The sample lists nearly 70,000 clones, roughly 85% occurring once. What was sequenced was peripheral blood. The sequence was collected from an elderly woman with acute or convalescent COVID-19. V usage is TRBV18 and J usage is TRBJ2-7; D call uncertain. The CDR3: CASSPPSVTYEQYF. The CDR3 DNA reads TGTGCCAGCTCACCACCGAGCGTAACCTACGAGCAGTACTTC.